The 27 T cell receptor beta chains reported below all come from one sample, sequenced in a study of early T cells in non-severe SARS-CoV-2 infection. MiXCR was run by TCRdb on the 5' RACE reads, yielding one entry per CDR3 protein. The sample has roughly 100,000 distinct CDR3 sequences, 13% seen once; the top ten hold 6% to 7.5%. Sequencing was done on a sample of whole blood. Source of these receptors: an adult who was a healthcare worker with PCR-confirmed SARS-CoV-2 infection or an uninfected control (not recorded which).

This rearrangement joins TRBV20-1 to TRBJ2-3; D is unclear. From germline, CDR1 is DFQATT and CDR2 SNEGSKA (reference sequence). The V and J ends lost 0 bases and 0 bases respectively, with 4 bases between them. The CDR3 is 13 amino acids. CDR3 nucleotide sequence: TGCAGTGCTAGAGAGGGGAGCACAGATACGCAGTATTTT. Translating it yields CSAREGSTDTQYF.

The table lists this clonotype with many counts. CDR3 amino acids: CSGGEGYNQPQHF. The CDR3 nucleotides read TGCAGCGGGGGCGAGGGGTATAATCAGCCCCAGCATTTT. V gene TRBV29-1 combines with J gene TRBJ1-5, with a tentative D call TRBD1 (5 bases). Trimming left V 7 bases short and J 4 bases short, with 14 bases between. The germline CDR1 and CDR2 sequences are SQVTM and ANQGSEA. This CDR3 region has 13 residues.

This clonotype was recorded at least ten times. CDR3 region: CASSRGTGSSYNEQFF. CDR3 nucleotide sequence: TGTGCCAGCAGCCGGGGGACGGGTTCCTCCTACAATGAGCAGTTCTTC. The genes are TRBV7-3 and TRBJ2-1; D might be TRBD2 (6 bases). This CDR3 contains 16 residues. Trimming took off 5 bases at V and 0 bases at J, with 14 bases between the two ends. Germline values: CDR1 SGHTA, CDR2 FQGTGA.

This clonotype was detected many times. The V gene is TRBV7-8, the J gene TRBJ1-5; the D is unclear. Deletions cut 0 bases from V and 4 bases from J, with 7 bases between. CDR3 length: 14 amino acids. Germline CDR1 SGHVS, CDR2 FQNEAQ. CDR3 in amino acids: CASSLASGNQPQHF. In DNA, the CDR3 is TGTGCCAGCAGCTTAGCGTCCGGGAATCAGCCCCAGCATTTT.

This clonotype was seen ten or more times. The chain joins TRBV6-2 or TRBV6-3 to TRBJ1-2, with D perhaps matching TRBD1 (6 bases). Germline assignment: CDR1 MNHEY and CDR2 SVGEGT. The V end lost 8 bases, the J end lost 7 bases, and 17 bases lay between the germline ends. The CDR3 has 13 amino acids. The CDR3 reads CASSAGGLRGYTF. The CDR3 nucleotides read TGTGCCAGCTCCGCTGGGGGCCTCCGTGGCTACACCTTC.

In its sample, this clonotype was seen a few times. V usage is TRBV28 and J usage is TRBJ2-7; 7 bases line up with TRBD1. Germline-derived CDR1 and CDR2 are MDHEN and SYDVKM. V dropped 9 bases and J dropped 3; count of bases not matched to a gene: 5. The CDR3 contains 12 residues. CDR3 amino acids: CASGDRDYEQYF. In nucleotides, the CDR3 is TGTGCCAGTGGGGACAGAGACTACGAGCAGTACTTC.

The chain employs TRBV28 and TRBJ2-7; 11 positions agree with TRBD1. This CDR3 spans 16 amino acids. Trimming at V came to 2 bases and at J to 4 bases, leaving 7 bases not matched to a gene. Germline V lookup: CDR1 MDHEN, CDR2 SYDVKM. The CDR3 sequence is CASSLRSGTGGYEQYF. In nucleotides, the CDR3 is TGTGCCAGCAGTTTACGCTCAGGGACAGGGGGGTACGAGCAGTACTTC.

This clonotype was found a few times. V is TRBV11-2 and J is TRBJ2-1, with D unresolved. Germline V gene lookup returns CDR1 SGHAT and CDR2 FQNNGV. The V and J ends lost 4 bases and 0 bases respectively, with 10 bases between them. This CDR3 is built from 15 residues. This CDR3 is CASSSEMRSYNEQFF. The CDR3 DNA is TGTGCCAGCAGCTCTGAGATGCGCTCCTACAATGAGCAGTTCTTC.

There are many counts of this clonotype. CDR3 sequence (DNA): TGTGCCAGCAGACCGCTAGTAACAGATACGCAGTATTTT. Translation gives CASRPLVTDTQYF. The chain employs TRBV7-9 and TRBJ2-3; D not certain. V dropped 6 bases and J dropped 3 bases, with 10 bases sitting between them. This CDR3 is 13 amino acids long. The germline gives CDR1 SEHNR, CDR2 FQNEAQ (reference sequence). Drawing the rest from reference TRBV7-9 and TRBJ2-3, the complete variable domain is DTGVSQNPRHKITKRGQNVTFRCDPISEHNRLYWYRQTLGQGPEFLTYFQNEAQLEKSRLLSDRFSAERPKGSFSTLEIQRTEQGDSAMYLCASRPLVTDTQYFGPGTRLTVL.

This clonotype is medium-sized within its sample. The V and J genes are TRBV20-1 and TRBJ1-1; 8 nucleotides align to TRBD1. The germline CDR1 and CDR2 sequences are DFQATT and SNEGSKA (reference sequence). The CDR3 extends over 14 amino acids. V shed 2 bases, J shed 10 bases, and the junction held 12 bases outside the gene matches. The CDR3 protein is CSARIDRGVRVAFF. In DNA, the CDR3 is TGCAGTGCTAGAATCGACAGGGGCGTAAGGGTAGCTTTCTTT.

This clonotype was picked up many times. The chain couples TRBV29-1 to TRBJ1-4, with 9 bases lining up with TRBD1. This CDR3 is 12 amino acids long. With 7 bases clipped from V and 4 bases from J, the junction kept 1 base outside the gene matches. Germline CDR1 is SQVTM and CDR2 is ANQGSEA. DNA of the CDR3: TGCAGCGCGGGACAGGGTAATGAAAAACTGTTTTTT. It codes for CSAGQGNEKLFF.

This rearrangement joins TRBV9 to TRBJ2-5; 7 nucleotides match TRBD1. The germline CDR1 and CDR2 sequences are SGDLS and YYNGEE. The junction had 8 bases not matched to a gene; V was cut back by 4 bases and J by 5 bases. The CDR3 sequence is 14 residues long. CDR3 nucleotide sequence: TGTGCCAGCAGCCCGACGAGGGGGCAGGAGACCCAGTACTTC. As protein: CASSPTRGQETQYF.

This clonotype has ten or more counts. The chain is built from TRBV3-1 and TRBJ1-6; TRBD1 matches 7 bases. The CDR3 loop spans 17 amino acids. From germline, CDR1 is LGHDT and CDR2 YNNKEL (reference sequence). Trimming at V came to 7 bases and at J to 5 bases, leaving 14 bases not matched to a gene. The CDR3 loop reads CASNDRAKLTNNSPLHF. Written as DNA, the CDR3 is TGTGCCAGCAACGACAGGGCCAAACTGACAAATAATTCACCCCTCCACTTT.

This clonotype occurred many times. This sequence joins TRBV7-9 and TRBJ1-1; D gene unclear. The CDR3 extends over 12 amino acids. Germline V gene sequence: CDR1 SEHNR, CDR2 FQNEAQ (reference sequence). With 5 bases removed from V and 11 bases from J, the gap between germline ends came to 15 bases. The CDR3 is CASSRRNPTAFF. CDR3 nucleotide sequence: TGTGCCAGCAGCCGCAGAAACCCAACGGCTTTCTTT.

The chain carries TRBV20-1 and TRBJ1-2; the match to TRBD1 covers 11 bases. Germline CDR1 reads DFQATT; CDR2 reads SNEGSKA (reference sequence). V was clipped by 3 bases and J by 8 bases; unmatched bases: 14. The CDR3 runs to 16 residues. The CDR3 region has the DNA TGCAGTGCTAGCACAATCCGGACAGGGGGCGAGTTAGGCTACACCTTC. Translation: CSASTIRTGGELGYTF.

This clonotype has just a few counts. V and J are TRBV28 and TRBJ2-7; D not certain. Trimming left V 1 base short and J 2 bases short, with 15 bases between. Germline V gene sequence: CDR1 MDHEN, CDR2 SYDVKM. The CDR3 is 16 residues long. As DNA, the CDR3 is TGTGCCAGCAGTTTATCCCTAGGTGGCGGAACCTACGAGCAGTACTTC. It specifies CASSLSLGGGTYEQYF.

The CDR3 region is CASSVVTSGPYNEQFF. The CDR3 nucleotides read TGTGCCAGCAGCGTAGTTACTAGCGGACCCTACAATGAGCAGTTCTTC. The chain combines TRBV9 with TRBJ2-1; 8 bases fit TRBD2. The CDR3 has 16 residues. Per the germline V gene, CDR1 is SGDLS and CDR2 is YYNGEE. The junction had 4 bases not matched to a gene; V was cut back by 0 bases and J by 2 bases.

This clonotype was seen a handful of times. The chain carries TRBV25-1 and TRBJ2-7; the match to TRBD2 covers 9 bases. V shed 3 bases, J shed 5 bases, and the junction held 5 bases outside the gene matches. Germline lookup yields CDR1 MGHDK and CDR2 SYGVNS. This CDR3 has 14 amino acids. This CDR3 is CASSEAGGTHEQYF. The DNA for the CDR3 is TGTGCCAGCAGTGAGGCGGGAGGGACACACGAGCAGTACTTC.

There are a few counts of this clonotype. The CDR3 DNA follows: TGTGCCAGCAGCTACCCCAAGCGGGAGGTAGAGACCCAGTACTTC. Its protein is CASSYPKREVETQYF. This chain uses TRBV7-9 with TRBJ2-5, with 9 positions matching TRBD2. The CDR3 covers 15 residues. The germline V gene has CDR1 SEHNR and CDR2 FQNEAQ (reference sequence). V lost 4 bases and J lost 4; bases outside the gene matches: 7. Full variable domain (missing parts from reference TRBV7-9 and TRBJ2-5): DTGVSQNPRHKITKRGQNVTFRCDPISEHNRLYWYRQTLGQGPEFLTYFQNEAQLEKSRLLSDRFSAERPKGSFSTLEIQRTEQGDSAMYLCASSYPKREVETQYFGPGTRLLVL.

This clonotype was seen at least ten times. The chain couples TRBV5-4 to TRBJ2-7, with 13 bases fitting TRBD2. Looked up from germline, CDR1 is SGHNT and CDR2 is YYREEE (reference sequence). V was pared by 3 bases and J by 6 bases, with 3 bases of the junction left unmatched. This CDR3 is 14 amino acids long. The CDR3 DNA sequence: TGTGCCAGCAGCTGGACTAGCGGGAGCCCCGAGCAGTACTTC. Protein sequence: CASSWTSGSPEQYF.

The CDR3 spells CASSTPPGELFF. DNA of the CDR3: TGTGCCAGCTCGACACCCCCCGGGGAGCTGTTTTTT. V is TRBV3-1 and J is TRBJ2-2; D gene uncertain. Trimming took off 8 bases at V and 6 bases at J, with 10 bases between the two ends. Germline V gives CDR1 LGHDT, CDR2 YNNKEL (reference sequence). The length of the CDR3 is 12 residues. The full variable domain, its missing parts supplied by reference TRBV3-1 and TRBJ2-2, is DTAVSQTPKYLVTQMGNDKSIKCEQNLGHDTMYWYKQDSKKFLKIMFSYNNKELIINETVPNRFSPKSPDKAHLNLHINSLELGDSAVYFCASSTPPGELFFGEGSRLTVL.

This clonotype was counted between two and nine times. The chain combines TRBV7-6 with TRBJ2-6; D is ambiguous. V dropped 1 base and J dropped 2 bases, with 6 bases sitting between them. Germline V gives CDR1 SGHVS, CDR2 FNYEAQ. This CDR3 region has 15 residues. The CDR3 region has the DNA TGTGCCAGCAGCTTAGGGGCAGCTGGGGCCAACGTCCTGACTTTC. It yields the protein CASSLGAAGANVLTF.

For the CDR3, the DNA is TGCAGCGCACCAGATAACACCGGGGAGCTGTTTTTT. Its translation is CSAPDNTGELFF. This chain uses TRBV29-1 with TRBJ2-2, with D unresolved. This CDR3 has 12 amino acids. V lost 7 bases to trimming and J lost 2 bases, with 8 bases between them. Germline V gene sequence: CDR1 SQVTM, CDR2 ANQGSEA.

This clonotype has more than one count but fewer than ten. The J gene is TRBJ2-5, the V gene TRBV7-2, with 8 bases aligning to TRBD1. Germline assignment: CDR1 SGHTA and CDR2 FQGNSA. This CDR3 is 16 amino acids long. J gave up 5 bases and V 5 bases, and 13 bases lay outside the gene matches. Here the CDR3 reads CASSRTRGQVYETQYF. The DNA for the CDR3 is TGTGCCAGCAGCCGCACGCGGGGACAGGTTTACGAGACCCAGTACTTC.

This sequence joins TRBV20-1 and TRBJ2-7, with 12 bases lining up with TRBD2. The CDR3 sequence is 13 residues long. Germline V gene lookup returns CDR1 DFQATT and CDR2 SNEGSKA (reference sequence). Trimming at V came to 6 bases and at J to 6 bases, leaving 6 bases not matched to a gene. CDR3 residues: CSAASGRVGEQYF. CDR3 coding DNA: TGCAGTGCGGCTAGCGGGAGGGTAGGCGAGCAGTACTTC.

In its sample, this clonotype was seen a few times. The chain recombines TRBV27 with TRBJ2-7; D not certain. The germline V gene encodes CDR1 MNHEY and CDR2 SMNVEV (reference sequence). The CDR3 is 16 residues long. Trimming shortened V by 3 bases and J by 6 bases, and 21 bases separated the two germline ends. CDR3 protein: CASSLQSPGILGEQYF. In DNA form, the CDR3 reads TGTGCCAGCAGTTTGCAGTCGCCCGGCATCTTGGGCGAGCAGTACTTC.

This clonotype occurred many times. The genes are TRBV10-1 and TRBJ1-2; D gene uncertain. Germline-derived CDR1 and CDR2 are WNHNN and SYGVQD (reference sequence). This CDR3 spans 14 amino acids. Trimming pared 3 bases from V and 8 bases from J, leaving 16 bases between. The CDR3: CASSEGLREWGYTF. The CDR3 bases are TGCGCCAGCAGTGAAGGCTTGAGGGAATGGGGCTACACCTTC.